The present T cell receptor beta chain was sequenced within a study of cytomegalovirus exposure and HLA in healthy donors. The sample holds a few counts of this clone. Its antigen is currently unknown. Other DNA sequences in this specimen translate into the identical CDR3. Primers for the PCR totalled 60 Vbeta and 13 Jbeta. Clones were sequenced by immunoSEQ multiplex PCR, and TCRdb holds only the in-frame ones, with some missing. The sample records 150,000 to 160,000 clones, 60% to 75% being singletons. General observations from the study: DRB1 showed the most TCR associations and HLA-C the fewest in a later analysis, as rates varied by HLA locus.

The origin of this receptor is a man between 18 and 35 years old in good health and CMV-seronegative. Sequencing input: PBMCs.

The CDR3 coding sequence is TGTGCCAGCAGCTTGGGACTGGCGCCGTACAATGAGCAGTTCTTC. Translated, it gives CASSLGLAPYNEQFF. This rearrangement joins TRBV7-7 to TRBJ2-1, with D possibly being TRBD2 (6 bases). V was pared by 3 bases and J by 4 bases, with 13 bases between. This CDR3 has 15 residues. Germline CDR1 reads SSHAT; CDR2 reads FNYEAQ (reference sequence).